The clone carrying this T cell receptor beta chain was counted a few times. The antigen is unknown. This record comes from a study of STAT5B mutations in CD4+ large granular lymphocyte leukemia. Regarding the study as a whole: No patients shared main leukemic clonotypes, though roughly 27% appeared at low frequency elsewhere.

V was shortened by 5 bases and J by 8 bases, with 9 bases between the two germline ends. The CDR3 is made up of 11 amino acids. Per the germline V gene, CDR1 is SEHNR and CDR2 is FQNEAQ (reference sequence). Per the study methods: The detection floor for productive clonotype frequency was 2.59 x 10-5. The assay was immunoSEQ multiplex PCR, and TCRdb's table has in-frame clones only and misses some. That table is the source of V, J and clone size, and D and trimming were worked out from the DNA. The table records fewer than 40,000 clones, less than 85% of them present only once. The sequencing input was CD4+ T cells from blood buffy coats. The chain joins TRBV7-9 to TRBJ1-1; D is undetermined. This receptor was taken from a human donor in good health. The CDR3 spells CASSITGEAFF. CDR3 nucleotides: TGTGCCAGCAGCATAACGGGGGAAGCTTTCTTT.